Following are 27 T cell receptor beta chains from one sample sequenced in a study of vaccination effects on CD4 cells after COVID-19. Following an approximately eleven-day culture, CD4+ T cells were purified. These receptors' targets are unknown. Here immunoSEQ multiplex PCR was the method, and the copy in TCRdb shows in-frame clones only, minus some. This sample has 40,000 to 55,000 clones, with 70% to 75% found just once. The sequenced sample was CD4+ T cells from PBMCs cultured without peptide, obtained before COVID-19 vaccination. All receptors derive from a human donor who had a prior SARS-CoV-2 infection.

The gene calls are TRBV5-4 and TRBJ1-2; D uncertain. Germline lookup yields CDR1 SGHNT and CDR2 YYREEE (reference sequence). Trimming stripped 0 bases from V and 7 bases from J, with 10 bases between. This CDR3 region has 13 residues. The CDR3 DNA reads TGTGCCAGCAGCTTGGGTTTTTTTGGTGGCTACACCTTC. It encodes CASSLGFFGGYTF. The full variable domain, its missing parts supplied by reference TRBV5-4 and TRBJ1-2, is ETGVTQSPTHLIKTRGQQVTLRCSSQSGHNTVSWYQQALGQGPQFIFQYYREEENGRGNFPPRFSGLQFPNYSSELNVNALELDDSALYLCASSLGFFGGYTFGSGTRLTVV.

The chain has TRBV9 and TRBJ2-7, with no clear D. The germline CDR1 and CDR2 sequences are SGDLS and YYNGEE. This CDR3 is 15 amino acids long. V was clipped by 0 bases and J by 2 bases, with 12 bases between them. The CDR3 nucleotides are TGTGCCAGCAGCGTAGAGGGCTCAGCCCCCTACGAGCAGTACTTC. Translated: CASSVEGSAPYEQYF.

V gene TRBV4-3 combines with J gene TRBJ2-4, with 9 bases aligning to TRBD1. The germline V gene encodes CDR1 LGHNA and CDR2 YSLEER. The CDR3 is 17 amino acids. Trimming took 2 bases from V and 4 from J; bases not matched to a gene: 9. DNA for the CDR3: TGCGCCAGCAGCCAAAAGCCTACCGGGACAGGGAAAAACATTCAGTACTTC. Translating it yields CASSQKPTGTGKNIQYF.

The chain joins TRBV6-6 to TRBJ2-5; D ambiguous. Germline CDR1 MNHNY, CDR2 SVGAGI (reference sequence). The CDR3 is made up of 11 amino acids. Between the trimmed V and J ends, which lost 6 bases and 4 bases, there was a span of 6 bases. Here the CDR3 DNA reads TGTGCCAGCAGACTCATAGAGACCCAGTACTTC. Amino acids: CASRLIETQYF.

The gene calls are TRBV9 and TRBJ2-3, with 15 nucleotides matching TRBD2. Trimming cost V 6 bases and J 4 bases; bases outside gene matches: 9. There are 17 residues in the CDR3. Germline CDR1 is SGDLS and CDR2 is YYNGEE. In DNA form, the CDR3 reads TGTGCCAGCAATGCGGGACTAGCGGGGGGTGATGCAGATACGCAGTATTTT. It encodes CASNAGLAGGDADTQYF.

V gene TRBV9 combines with J gene TRBJ1-4; D ambiguous. Trimming pared 3 bases from V and 5 bases from J, leaving 11 bases between. The CDR3 has 14 amino acids. In germline, CDR1 is SGDLS, CDR2 YYNGEE. CDR3 in DNA: TGTGCCAGCAGCGCTCGGATGGGGAATGAAAAACTGTTTTTT. It is translated as CASSARMGNEKLFF.

This rearrangement joins TRBV18 to TRBJ2-3; the match to TRBD1 covers 7 bases. Trimming at V came to 0 bases and at J to 4 bases, leaving 1 base not matched to a gene. This CDR3 has 14 residues. Germline CDR1 and CDR2: KGHSH and LQKENI. CDR3 DNA sequence: TGTGCCAGCTCACCACCACAGGGGTCAGATACGCAGTATTTT. Translated, it gives CASSPPQGSDTQYF.

V usage is TRBV5-1 and J usage is TRBJ2-3; the match to TRBD2 covers 10 bases. This CDR3 comprises 15 residues. Trimming at V came to 2 bases and at J to 1 base, leaving 1 base not matched to a gene. In germline, CDR1 is SGHRS, CDR2 YFSETQ. The CDR3 DNA reads TGCGCCAGCAGCTTCGGGACTAGCGGCACAGATACGCAGTATTTT. Its protein is CASSFGTSGTDTQYF.

In DNA, the CDR3 is TGCAGCGTTGGGCGGGAGCCTGAGTACTTC. As protein: CSVGREPEYF. The V gene is TRBV29-1, the J gene TRBJ2-5; TRBD2 aligns across 7 bases. The CDR3 covers 10 residues. V shed 4 bases, J shed 12 bases, and the junction held 5 bases outside the gene matches. Germline V gives CDR1 SQVTM, CDR2 ANQGSEA.

This chain links TRBV11-2 with TRBJ2-7; 7 bases match TRBD2. Germline loops: CDR1 SGHAT, CDR2 FQNNGV. The CDR3 covers 15 residues. V lost 1 base and J lost 4; bases outside the gene matches: 7. CDR3: CASSLVGGSWYEQYF. The CDR3 DNA is TGTGCCAGCAGCTTAGTAGGCGGGAGTTGGTACGAGCAGTACTTC.

The chain has TRBV5-8 and TRBJ1-4; perhaps TRBD1 as D (5 bases). The CDR3 runs 14 residues. V was cut by 4 bases and J by 5 bases, with 12 bases left in between. Germline assignment: CDR1 SGHTS and CDR2 YDEGEE. The CDR3 DNA sequence: TGTGCCAGCAGCCTAAGACAGCTAAATGAAAAACTGTTTTTT. Its protein product is CASSLRQLNEKLFF.

The rearrangement links TRBV5-1 to TRBJ1-5; maybe TRBD1 (5 bases). V dropped 4 bases and J dropped 9 bases, with 20 bases sitting between them. Germline lookup yields CDR1 SGHRS and CDR2 YFSETQ. This CDR3 has 15 amino acids. The CDR3 is CASSKTVNQGWPQHF. CDR3 nucleotide sequence: TGCGCCAGCAGCAAGACAGTTAATCAAGGATGGCCCCAGCATTTT. The full variable domain, with the rest looked up from reference TRBV5-1 and TRBJ1-5, is KAGVTQTPRYLIKTRGQQVTLSCSPISGHRSVSWYQQTPGQGLQFLFEYFSETQRNKGNFPGRFSGRQFSNSRSEMNVSTLELGDSALYLCASSKTVNQGWPQHFGDGTRLSIL.

This rearrangement joins TRBV5-1 to TRBJ2-2, with D perhaps matching TRBD1 (5 bases). Between the trimmed V and J ends, which lost 2 bases and 2 bases, there was a span of 10 bases. The CDR3 contains 15 residues. Germline CDR1 reads SGHRS; CDR2 reads YFSETQ. The DNA of the CDR3 is TGCGCCAGCAGCTTAAGACAGAGTAACACCGGGGAGCTGTTTTTT. This encodes CASSLRQSNTGELFF.

The chain is built from TRBV21-1 and TRBJ2-7. TRBV21-1 is a pseudogene. The CDR3 is made up of 12 amino acids. The DNA of the CDR3 is TGTGCCAGCAGCAAAGTAGCAGGTTGCCAGTACTTC. Translation gives CASSKVAGCQYF.

The genes are TRBV5-4 and TRBJ1-4, with 11 bases lining up with TRBD1. V lost 3 bases to trimming and J lost 8 bases; unmatched junction nucleotides: 12. The CDR3 runs to 17 residues. Germline loops: CDR1 SGHNT, CDR2 YYREEE (reference sequence). The chain's CDR3 is CASSSRTGQGAGEKLFF. CDR3 DNA: TGTGCCAGCAGCTCAAGGACAGGACAGGGGGCTGGAGAAAAACTGTTTTTT.

The chain couples TRBV5-1 to TRBJ2-7; TRBD2 agrees at 14 bases. From germline, CDR1 is SGHRS and CDR2 YFSETQ. CDR3 length: 15 residues. V trimming: 4 bases; J trimming: 3 bases; junction bases outside the gene matches: 3. The CDR3 spells CASSVGLAGDYEQYF. CDR3 sequence (DNA): TGCGCCAGCAGCGTGGGACTAGCGGGAGACTACGAGCAGTACTTC. The complete variable domain, with remaining parts taken from reference TRBV5-1 and TRBJ2-7, reads KAGVTQTPRYLIKTRGQQVTLSCSPISGHRSVSWYQQTPGQGLQFLFEYFSETQRNKGNFPGRFSGRQFSNSRSEMNVSTLELGDSALYLCASSVGLAGDYEQYFGPGTRLTVT.

The J gene is TRBJ2-1, the V gene TRBV10-3; TRBD2 agrees at 12 bases. The CDR3 contains 18 residues. Germline CDR1 ENHRY, CDR2 SYGVKD. Unmatched junction bases numbered 7, after V lost 2 bases and J lost 2 bases. The CDR3 region has the DNA TGTGCCATCAGTGAGCCCCCGGGACTAGCGGGTCCCTACAATGAGCAGTTCTTC. This codes for CAISEPPGLAGPYNEQFF.

The count of this clone is one. This chain uses TRBV24-1 with TRBJ1-2; TRBD1 matches at 8 bases. The trim removed 7 bases at V and 5 bases at J, leaving 5 bases unmatched. Germline V gene sequence: CDR1 KGHDR, CDR2 SFDVKD. CDR3 size: 13 residues. As DNA, the CDR3 is TGTGCCACCAGCCCAGGGGGCAAATATGGCTACACCTTC. It encodes CATSPGGKYGYTF.

The V gene is TRBV6-6, the J gene TRBJ1-1; 10 positions agree with TRBD1. Germline V gene lookup returns CDR1 MNHNY and CDR2 SVGAGI (reference sequence). Unmatched junction bases numbered 10, after V lost 4 bases and J lost 5 bases. The CDR3 is 16 residues long. CDR3 DNA: TGTGCCAGCAGTTTACGACAGGGGGCGGTAGGGACTGAAGCTTTCTTT. Translated, it gives CASSLRQGAVGTEAFF.

Of note for this clone: The junction and the germline gene differ at one end; a read error may be behind it. The chain joins TRBV10-3 to TRBJ1-1, with D unclear. The CDR3 spans 13 residues. In germline, CDR1 is ENHRY, CDR2 SYGVKD. The CDR3 sequence is CTISDTQNTEAFF. DNA for the CDR3: TGTACCATCAGTGACACTCAGAACACTGAAGCTTTCTTT.

The chain couples TRBV19 to TRBJ1-5; TRBD1 aligns across 12 bases. Per the germline V gene, CDR1 is LNHDA and CDR2 is SQIVND (reference sequence). The CDR3 contains 16 residues. Trimming removed 3 bases from V and 4 bases from J; junction bases left unmatched: 4. CDR3 region: CASSMWGQGANQPQHF. The CDR3 DNA is TGTGCCAGTAGTATGTGGGGACAGGGGGCGAATCAGCCCCAGCATTTT.

The chain couples TRBV15 to TRBJ2-3, with 10 bases that match TRBD2. Germline trimming cut 2 bases from V and 1 base from J; bases unmatched to any gene: 3. This CDR3 spans 16 amino acids. Germline loops: CDR1 LNHNV, CDR2 YYDKDF (reference sequence). For the CDR3, the DNA is TGTGCCACCAGCAGATATAGCGGGGGGCGCACAGATACGCAGTATTTT. Translated: CATSRYSGGRTDTQYF.

The rearrangement uses TRBV6-5 and TRBJ1-2; tentative D call: TRBD1 (5 bases). The CDR3 has 15 amino acids. CDR1 is MNHEY, CDR2 SVGAGI, per germline. V was shortened by 7 bases and J by 2 bases, with 17 bases between the two germline ends. The CDR3 nucleotides are TGTGCCAGCACCAGAACCACAGGAGACAACTATGGCTACACCTTC. As protein: CASTRTTGDNYGYTF.

The DNA of the CDR3 is TGCGCCAGCAGCTTGGGACAGGTCTCCTTCGGAAACACCATATATTTT. Translated: CASSLGQVSFGNTIYF. The chain carries TRBV5-1 and TRBJ1-3; possible D gene TRBD1, 6 bases. Deletions cut 0 bases from V and 4 bases from J, with 14 bases between. This CDR3 contains 16 residues. Germline CDR1 SGHRS, CDR2 YFSETQ.

The genes are TRBV11-3 and TRBJ1-2; tentative D call: TRBD1 (5 bases). Trimming removed 5 bases at V and 8 bases at J, with 15 bases between. This CDR3 is 13 amino acids long. Germline values: CDR1 SGHNT, CDR2 YENEEA. The DNA of the CDR3 is TGTGCCAGCAGCCATACAGGCCCCGGGGGCTACACCTTC. Translating gives CASSHTGPGGYTF. Full variable domain (remainder filled in from reference TRBV11-3 and TRBJ1-2): EAGVVQSPRYKIIEKKQPVAFWCNPISGHNTLYWYLQNLGQGPELLIRYENEEAVDDSQLPKDRFSAERLKGVDSTLKIQPAELGDSAVYLCASSHTGPGGYTFGSGTRLTVV.

This chain joins TRBV5-5 and TRBJ1-1, with 9 bases that match TRBD1. Trimming removed 6 bases from V and 4 bases from J; junction bases left unmatched: 4. Germline V gene sequence: CDR1 SGHKS, CDR2 YYEKEE (reference sequence). The CDR3 loop spans 13 amino acids. The CDR3 coding sequence is TGTGCCAGCACCCAACAGGGGGCCACTGAAGCTTTCTTT. It is translated as CASTQQGATEAFF.

This clone was observed a single time. The rearrangement uses TRBV12-5 and TRBJ1-2; D unclear. CDR3 length: 13 amino acids. Germline V gene lookup returns CDR1 LGHNT and CDR2 FRNRAP. The V end was cut by 5 bases, the J end by 1 base, with 8 bases between. The CDR3 bases are TGTGCTAGTGGTCAACCGAATAACTATGGCTACACCTTC. Its translation: CASGQPNNYGYTF.